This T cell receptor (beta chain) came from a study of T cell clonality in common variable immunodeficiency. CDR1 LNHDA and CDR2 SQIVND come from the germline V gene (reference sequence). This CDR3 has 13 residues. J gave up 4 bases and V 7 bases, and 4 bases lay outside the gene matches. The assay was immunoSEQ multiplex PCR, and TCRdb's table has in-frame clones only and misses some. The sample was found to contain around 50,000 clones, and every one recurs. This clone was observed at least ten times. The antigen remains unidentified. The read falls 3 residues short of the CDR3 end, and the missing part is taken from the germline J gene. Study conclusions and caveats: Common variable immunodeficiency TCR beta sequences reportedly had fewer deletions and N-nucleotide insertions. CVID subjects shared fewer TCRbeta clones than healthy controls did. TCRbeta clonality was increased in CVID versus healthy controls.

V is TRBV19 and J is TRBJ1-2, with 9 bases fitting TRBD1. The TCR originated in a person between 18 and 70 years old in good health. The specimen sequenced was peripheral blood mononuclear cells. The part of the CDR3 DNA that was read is TGTGCCAGTACCGAGGGACAGGGCTATGGC. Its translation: CASTEGQGYG. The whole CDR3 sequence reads CASTEGQGYGYTF.